Below are 3 T cell receptor beta chains sequenced from a single sample in a study of cytotoxic CD8 clonotypes in ibrutinib-treated CLL (dated by TCRdb to the early 2020s). According to the study, the label for this sample's time point signals: around 25 months on ibrutinib. The protocol used for the library was the immunoSEQ multiplex PCR assay. Sourced from immuneACCESS, this table was stored by TCRdb with only in-frame sequences that have V and J called. A share of the clones is absent; for the studies checked, an unresolved V gene accounts for under half, and the remainder has no known explanation. In all, the sample holds hundreds of thousands of clones, and around 70% of those were seen once. The ten largest clones take up roughly 15% of the sample. Sequenced here: PBMCs, sampled after 24 months of ibrutinib treatment. Every receptor here comes from a human donor with chronic lymphocytic leukemia.

The chain carries TRBV5-1 and TRBJ2-5, with D possibly TRBD2 on 5 matching bases. The CDR3 spans 14 residues. The germline V gene has CDR1 SGHRS and CDR2 YFSETQ. Between the trimmed V and J ends, which lost 0 bases and 1 base, there was a span of 7 bases. The CDR3 sequence is CASSLGRGQETQYF. The CDR3 coding sequence is TGCGCCAGCAGCTTGGGACGGGGCCAAGAGACCCAGTACTTC.

This clone has at least ten counts. Written as DNA, the CDR3 is TGTGCCTGGAGTTGGGGGGACGGCACAGATACGCAGTATTTT. It translates to CAWSWGDGTDTQYF. This chain links TRBV30 with TRBJ2-3; a possible D gene is TRBD2 (6 bases). Trimming left V 2 bases short and J 1 base short, with 10 bases between. The CDR3 has 14 amino acids. The V gene's germline CDR1 is GTSNPN and CDR2 SVGIG (reference sequence).

Concerning this clone: Other DNA variants within this sample encode the same CDR3. The V call is TRBV28, the J call TRBJ2-7; possibly TRBD1 or TRBD2 for D (5 bases each). Trimming left V 4 bases short and J 2 bases short, with 6 bases between. CDR3 length: 12 residues. Looked up from germline, CDR1 is MDHEN and CDR2 is SYDVKM. The CDR3 nucleotides read TGTGCCAGCAGTTGGGGGACCTACGAGCAGTACTTC. Translated: CASSWGTYEQYF.